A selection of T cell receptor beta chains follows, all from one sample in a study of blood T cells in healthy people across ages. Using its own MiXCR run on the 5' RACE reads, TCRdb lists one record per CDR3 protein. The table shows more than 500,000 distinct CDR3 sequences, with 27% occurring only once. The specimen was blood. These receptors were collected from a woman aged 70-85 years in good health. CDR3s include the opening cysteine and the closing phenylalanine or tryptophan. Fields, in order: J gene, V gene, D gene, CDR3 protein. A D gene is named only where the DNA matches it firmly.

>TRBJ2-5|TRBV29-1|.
CSVHDGGSETQYF
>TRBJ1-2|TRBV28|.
CASSRGGVYGYTF
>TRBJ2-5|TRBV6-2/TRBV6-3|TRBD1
CASTPGQGQETQYF
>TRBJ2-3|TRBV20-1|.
CSALGQTSTDTQSF
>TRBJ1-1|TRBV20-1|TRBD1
CSAGAGGTEAFF
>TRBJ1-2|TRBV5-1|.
CASSLGLRADNWDGYTF
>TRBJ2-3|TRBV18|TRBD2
CASSPGGNMRDTQYF
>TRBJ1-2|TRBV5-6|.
CASNRDTSNYGYTF
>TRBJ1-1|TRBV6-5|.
CASSSGGHEAFF
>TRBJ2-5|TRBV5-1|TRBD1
CASSLIGTGEETQYF
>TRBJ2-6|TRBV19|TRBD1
CASRKAGTGSSGANVLTF
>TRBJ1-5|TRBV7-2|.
CASSSRGPQHF
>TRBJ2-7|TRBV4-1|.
CASSQDPFSYEQYF
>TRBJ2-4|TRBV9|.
CASSMLGAAKNIQYF
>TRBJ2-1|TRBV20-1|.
CSATLLPPTSYNEQFF
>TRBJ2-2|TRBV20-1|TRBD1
CSADKGQGDTGELFF
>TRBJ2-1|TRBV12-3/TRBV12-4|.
CASSQGINEQFF
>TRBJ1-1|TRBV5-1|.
CASSLGDILNTEAFF
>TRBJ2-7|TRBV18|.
CASSRTGSPYEQYF
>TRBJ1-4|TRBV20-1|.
CSASATANEKLFF
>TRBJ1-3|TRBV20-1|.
CSAREGRTSGNTIYF
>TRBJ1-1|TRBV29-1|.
CSGGSMNTEAFF
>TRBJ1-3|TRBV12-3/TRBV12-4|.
CASSLIGIGIGNTIYF